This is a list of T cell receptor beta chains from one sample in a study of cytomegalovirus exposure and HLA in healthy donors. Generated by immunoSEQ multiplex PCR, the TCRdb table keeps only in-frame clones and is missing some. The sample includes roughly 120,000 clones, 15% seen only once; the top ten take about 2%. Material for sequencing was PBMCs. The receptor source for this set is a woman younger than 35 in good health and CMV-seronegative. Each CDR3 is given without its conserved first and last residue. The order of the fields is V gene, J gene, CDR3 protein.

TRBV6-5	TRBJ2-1	ATKGTTYNEQF
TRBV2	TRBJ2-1	ASRVKAGEGNEQF
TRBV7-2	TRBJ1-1	ASTMLLGEVTEAF
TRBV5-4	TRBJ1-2	ASSLRRAYGYT
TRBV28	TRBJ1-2	ASSFIVPNYGYT
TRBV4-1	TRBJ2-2	ASSQLLNTGELF
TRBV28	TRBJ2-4	ASMEQTVAKNIQY
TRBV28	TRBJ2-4	ASSFIRAGDRAKNIQY
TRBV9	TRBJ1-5	ASSVGGVGNQPQH
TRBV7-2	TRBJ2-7	ASCRDSYEQY
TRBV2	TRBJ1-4	ASSERPLATNEKLF
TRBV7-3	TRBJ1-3	ASSEDSGNTIY
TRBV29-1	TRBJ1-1	SVEGTVNTEAF
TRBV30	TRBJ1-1	AWSQGMNTEAF
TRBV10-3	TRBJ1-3	AISNNGPSGNTIY
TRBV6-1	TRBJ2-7	ASSERGRRGSYEQY
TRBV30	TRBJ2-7	AWSSVYEQY
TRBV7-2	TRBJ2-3	ASSFDGVIGTDTQY
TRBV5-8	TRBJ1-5	ASSLGAGQPQH
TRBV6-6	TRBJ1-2	AINRGPNYGYT
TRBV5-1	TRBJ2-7	ASSYSGALAYEQY
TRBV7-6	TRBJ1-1	ASSLRGGVNTEAF
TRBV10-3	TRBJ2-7	AISSPGLREGLYEQY
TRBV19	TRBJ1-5	ASTKARQLFGNQPQH
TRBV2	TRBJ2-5	ASSEALVRTGGETQY
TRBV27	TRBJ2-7	ASRRQGGYEQY
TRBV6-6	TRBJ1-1	ASSWTGGLDTEAF
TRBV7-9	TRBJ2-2	ASRSRGSLTGELF
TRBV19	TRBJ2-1	ASSPSSYNEQF
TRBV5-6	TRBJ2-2	ASSFAGLAGDTGELF
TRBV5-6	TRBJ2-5	ASSFLGTGDETQY
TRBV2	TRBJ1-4	ASSEDRGWEEKLF
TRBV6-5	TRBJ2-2	ASSYDRGKAGELF
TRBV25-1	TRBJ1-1	ASSGRYAF
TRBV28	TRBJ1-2	ASTWGGLSSYT
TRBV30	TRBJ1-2	AWTGGNYGYT
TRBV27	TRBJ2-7	ASSLGTSGALYEQY
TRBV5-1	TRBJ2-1	ASSPTGSSYNEQF
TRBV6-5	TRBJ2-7	ASSSPLDRGIYEQY
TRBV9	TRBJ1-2	ASSTTGNSDGYT